This T cell receptor (beta chain) was obtained from a study of metastatic and nonmetastatic thyroid tumors. Study at large: Repertoires were compared across blood and tumor or nodule tissue from malignant and benign thyroid patients.

In the original workflow: The study's classifier, a distant-metastasis tool for papillary thyroid cancer, was built using CDR3 differences across clinicopathological groups. TCRdb called clones again from the PCR reads with MiXCR. The V and J calls, along with clone size, are taken from TCRdb and not from the paper's own processing. Among about 64,000 clones, 4% to 4.5% were seen once, and the ten largest hold about a fifth. Patients underwent thyroid surgery, and none had received any treatment before it. There are 17 residues in the CDR3. Germline V gene data show CDR1 as KGHDR and CDR2 as SFDVKD. Findings and caveats of the study: Relative to benign nodules, malignant thyroid tumors were reportedly characterized by significantly elevated TCR beta diversity in blood and tumor.

Concerning this clone: Its target is not known. The junction departs from the called germline gene at one end, perhaps through a read error.

Material: blood. This receptor was identified in a female donor with papillary thyroid cancer or a benign thyroid nodule (not recorded which). Some clones in this sample may be carry-over from other donors' samples. The chain couples TRBV24-1 to TRBJ2-3, with 8 bases aligning to TRBD2. Here the CDR3 DNA reads TGTGTCACCAGTGACCCAATACTAGCGGTAGACACAGATACGCAGTATTTT. This gives the protein CVTSDPILAVDTDTQYF.